These 23 T cell receptor beta chains were sequenced from one sample in a study of response to subunit inactivated influenza vaccine. TCRdb processed the RT-PCR reads anew with MiXCR; each CDR3 protein has one entry. The repertoire consists of about 570,000 distinct CDR3 sequences, with about 10% occurring once and the leading ten covering around 10%. Separately, the same data were catalogued under a study of T cells expressing NK-cell markers. As reported in that work: The cDNA for TCR beta came from 5'RACE template switching with UMIs.

The sequenced sample was PBMCs from blood, obtained on the day of vaccination. All receptors derive from a man in his fifties or sixties who received an inactivated influenza vaccine.

This chain connects TRBV4-3 to TRBJ2-7, with D hard to call. V dropped 5 bases and J dropped 4 bases, with 18 bases sitting between them. The CDR3 runs to 15 residues. CDR1 and CDR2 (germline): LGHNA, YSLEER. This chain's CDR3 is CASSFGRALPYEQYF. The CDR3, as DNA: TGCGCCAGCAGCTTCGGCCGGGCCTTACCTTACGAGCAGTACTTC.

The CDR3: CASSARGQGGQPQHF. Written as DNA, the CDR3 is TGTGCCAGCAGTGCTCGGGGACAGGGGGGGCAGCCCCAGCATTTT. The rearrangement uses TRBV6-1 and TRBJ1-5, with TRBD1 identical over 11 bases. CDR3 length equals 15 residues. The junction had 6 bases not matched to a gene; V was cut back by 4 bases and J by 7 bases. CDR1 and CDR2 (germline): MNHNS, SASEGT.

The chain combines TRBV6-1 with TRBJ2-1; possibly TRBD1 or TRBD2 for D (6 bases each). This CDR3 has 14 residues. The ends were cut back, 6 bases at V and 7 bases at J, with 16 bases in the middle. Per germline, CDR1 MNHNS and CDR2 SASEGT. The CDR3 here is CASSRGQGTNEQFF. CDR3 DNA: TGTGCCAGCAGCCGGGGGCAGGGTACGAATGAGCAGTTCTTC.

By proportion, this clonotype is medium-sized. The chain couples TRBV25-1 to TRBJ2-1; maybe TRBD2 (6 bases). This CDR3 has 16 amino acids. Germline CDR1 is MGHDK and CDR2 is SYGVNS. V lost 5 bases and J 4 bases, leaving 18 bases between the germline ends. As DNA, the CDR3 is TGTGCCAGCAGTCCAGACCGGGAGTCGTATTACAATGAGCAGTTCTTC. Protein sequence: CASSPDRESYYNEQFF.

This clonotype was counted between two and nine times. The genes are TRBV19 and TRBJ2-7; D might be TRBD2 (5 bases). V lost 1 base, J lost 2 bases, and 12 bases lay in between. The V gene's germline CDR1 is LNHDA and CDR2 SQIVND (reference sequence). The CDR3 is 15 amino acids. CDR3 bases: TGTGCCAGTAGTATAGTCGCGGGTGTAACCTACGAGCAGTACTTC. Translated, it gives CASSIVAGVTYEQYF.

The rearrangement joins TRBV5-1 to TRBJ2-4; the D gene is possibly TRBD2 (6 bases). The CDR3 runs to 17 residues. Germline CDR1 SGHRS, CDR2 YFSETQ. V was shortened by 4 bases and J by 0 bases, with 17 bases between the two germline ends. The CDR3 is CASSRNGGIGAKNIQYF. DNA for the CDR3: TGCGCCAGCAGCCGGAATGGCGGGATAGGAGCCAAAAACATTCAGTACTTC.

This clonotype was seen many times. The chain employs TRBV29-1 and TRBJ1-4, with D hard to call. Trimming pared 6 bases from V and 0 bases from J, leaving 8 bases between. This CDR3 contains 13 residues. From germline, CDR1 is SQVTM and CDR2 ANQGSEA. The CDR3 is CSVGDPTNEKLFF. The CDR3 bases are TGCAGCGTGGGAGACCCAACTAATGAAAAACTGTTTTTT. Using reference TRBV29-1 and TRBJ1-4 for the parts outside the CDR3, the full variable domain is SAVISQKPSRDICQRGTSLTIQCQVDSQVTMMFWYRQQPGQSLTLIATANQGSEATYESGFVIDKFPISRPNLTFSTLTVSNMSPEDSSIYLCSVGDPTNEKLFFGSGTQLSVL.

The rearrangement joins TRBV7-2 to TRBJ2-2, with 13 bases fitting TRBD2. V was clipped by 4 bases and J by 8 bases; unmatched bases: 7. CDR1 SGHTA and CDR2 FQGNSA come from the germline V gene. CDR3 length: 16 amino acids. The CDR3 reads CASSSWTSGRAGELFF. CDR3 coding DNA: TGTGCCAGCAGCTCTTGGACTAGCGGGAGAGCTGGGGAGCTGTTTTTT.

In its sample, this clonotype was seen many times. The gene calls are TRBV5-4 and TRBJ2-2; a weak D match, TRBD1 (6 bases). This CDR3 contains 15 residues. The germline gives CDR1 SGHNT, CDR2 YYREEE (reference sequence). Trimming removed 4 bases from V and 1 base from J, with 11 bases in between. The CDR3 DNA is TGTGCCAGCAGCGTCGGGACATTGAACACCGGGGAGCTGTTTTTT. It specifies CASSVGTLNTGELFF.

This clonotype was counted ten times or more. The gene calls are TRBV12-3 or TRBV12-4 and TRBJ1-6, with D tentatively TRBD1 (6 bases). The V end lost 5 bases, the J end lost 10 bases, and 9 bases lay between the germline ends. The CDR3 runs 12 residues. CDR3 DNA sequence: TGTGCCAGCAGTACAGGGAAATCACCCCTCCACTTT. Its translation: CASSTGKSPLHF.

The V and J genes are TRBV28 and TRBJ2-3; 10 bases map to TRBD2. Trimming at V came to 3 bases and at J to 3 bases, leaving 9 bases not matched to a gene. The CDR3 covers 17 residues. CDR1 is MDHEN and CDR2 is SYDVKM in the germline V gene. CDR3 protein: CASSFGASGGQTDTQYF. DNA for the CDR3: TGTGCCAGCAGTTTCGGAGCTAGCGGGGGTCAGACAGATACGCAGTATTTT.

The rearrangement joins TRBV5-1 to TRBJ2-1; 9 bases agree with TRBD2. Germline V CDR1 and CDR2: SGHRS, YFSETQ. J was trimmed by 8 bases and V by 2 bases; bases with no gene match: 11. The CDR3 runs to 16 residues. The CDR3 nucleotides read TGCGCCAGCAGCTTCATCGGCGGGAGGGCCGTGGATGAGCAGTTCTTC. Translating it yields CASSFIGGRAVDEQFF.

This clonotype was counted only a few times. The chain joins TRBV5-1 to TRBJ1-4, with D unresolved. This CDR3 spans 15 amino acids. From germline, CDR1 is SGHRS and CDR2 YFSETQ. Trimming removed 1 base at V and 0 bases at J, with 7 bases between. As DNA, the CDR3 is TGCGCCAGCAGCTTGTGGGTTGCAACTAATGAAAAACTGTTTTTT. Its protein is CASSLWVATNEKLFF.

The rearrangement joins TRBV10-1 to TRBJ2-1; D is uncertain. Germline-derived CDR1 and CDR2 are WNHNN and SYGVQD (reference sequence). This CDR3 is built from 16 residues. Trimming took 0 bases from V and 2 from J, leaving 11 bases between them. CDR3 residues: CASSESRATTYNEQFF. CDR3 coding DNA: TGCGCCAGCAGTGAGTCGAGAGCGACGACCTACAATGAGCAGTTCTTC.

The genes are TRBV28 and TRBJ2-7; D is unclear. Germline CDR1 reads MDHEN; CDR2 reads SYDVKM. The CDR3 runs 14 residues. The ends were cut back, 5 bases at V and 3 bases at J, with 14 bases in the middle. The CDR3 sequence is CASSPSRIVYEQYF. Written as DNA, the CDR3 is TGTGCCAGCAGTCCCTCGAGGATCGTCTACGAGCAGTACTTC.

The chain recombines TRBV20-1 with TRBJ2-7, with 7 nucleotides matching TRBD1. From germline, CDR1 is DFQATT and CDR2 SNEGSKA (reference sequence). Trimming cost V 3 bases and J 3 bases; bases outside gene matches: 8. This CDR3 has 14 amino acids. CDR3 nucleotides: TGCAGTGCTAGTCAGCAGGGGGTGAGCTACGAGCAGTACTTC. It translates to CSASQQGVSYEQYF.

J is TRBJ2-6 and V is TRBV4-3; D remains unclear. V was pared by 0 bases and J by 1 base, with 10 bases between. The CDR3 covers 17 residues. The germline V gene has CDR1 LGHNA and CDR2 YSLEER. The chain's CDR3 is CASSQEVGFSGANVLTF. CDR3 in DNA: TGCGCCAGCAGCCAAGAGGTAGGGTTTTCTGGGGCCAACGTCCTGACTTTC.

The genes are TRBV5-1 and TRBJ1-2; 8 bases are shared with TRBD1. Germline lookup yields CDR1 SGHRS and CDR2 YFSETQ. V lost 4 bases, J lost 4 bases, and 18 bases stayed unmatched. This CDR3 contains 18 residues. As DNA, the CDR3 is TGCGCCAGCAGCAACCTCGACATTGTACAGGGGGGTGGCTATGGCTACACCTTC. Translation gives CASSNLDIVQGGGYGYTF. Complete variable domain (other parts from reference TRBV5-1 and TRBJ1-2): KAGVTQTPRYLIKTRGQQVTLSCSPISGHRSVSWYQQTPGQGLQFLFEYFSETQRNKGNFPGRFSGRQFSNSRSEMNVSTLELGDSALYLCASSNLDIVQGGGYGYTFGSGTRLTVV.

The chain couples TRBV20-1 to TRBJ2-2; D perhaps matches TRBD1 (7 bases). V gave up 5 bases and J gave up 6 bases, with 13 bases separating them. Germline CDR1 is DFQATT and CDR2 is SNEGSKA (reference sequence). This CDR3 region has 13 residues. The CDR3 loop reads CSAVRGVPGELFF. The CDR3 DNA reads as TGCAGTGCTGTCAGGGGGGTCCCCGGGGAGCTGTTTTTT.

This clonotype was observed at least ten times. The V gene is TRBV4-2, the J gene TRBJ2-1; D perhaps matches TRBD2 (6 bases). Germline values: CDR1 LGHNA, CDR2 YNFKEQ. Trimming shortened V by 0 bases and J by 3 bases, and 15 bases separated the two germline ends. This CDR3 has 17 residues. The CDR3 nucleotides are TGTGCCAGCAGCCAAGATTCATGGCGGGACCTCTACAATGAGCAGTTCTTC. Translation: CASSQDSWRDLYNEQFF.

At least ten counts were recorded for this clonotype. The chain employs TRBV4-2 and TRBJ2-5; D ambiguous. V was shortened by 0 bases and J by 5 bases, with 16 bases between the two germline ends. The CDR3 consists of 16 residues. Germline V gene lookup returns CDR1 LGHNA and CDR2 YNFKEQ. Here the CDR3 reads CASSQDSGLSGETQYF. The CDR3 region has the DNA TGTGCCAGCAGCCAAGATTCGGGCTTGTCCGGGGAGACCCAGTACTTC.

There are a few counts of this clonotype. V gene TRBV3-1 combines with J gene TRBJ1-5, with TRBD1 identical over 7 bases. The germline V gene encodes CDR1 LGHDT and CDR2 YNNKEL (reference sequence). V lost 5 bases, J lost 9 bases, and 10 bases stayed unmatched. This CDR3 contains 14 residues. CDR3 in DNA: TGTGCCAGCAGCTTCACAGGGGTCCATTGGCCCCAGCATTTT. Protein sequence: CASSFTGVHWPQHF. Based on the CDR3 plus reference TRBV3-1 and TRBJ1-5, the full variable domain is DTAVSQTPKYLVTQMGNDKSIKCEQNLGHDTMYWYKQDSKKFLKIMFSYNNKELIINETVPNRFSPKSPDKAHLNLHINSLELGDSAVYFCASSFTGVHWPQHFGDGTRLSIL.

This clonotype was recorded a few times. The gene calls are TRBV5-6 and TRBJ2-5; 9 bases are a match to TRBD1. V trimming: 4 bases; J trimming: 2 bases; junction bases outside the gene matches: 6. In germline, CDR1 is SGHDT, CDR2 YYEEEE. CDR3 length equals 15 residues. This CDR3 is CASSIPGQGQETQYF. The DNA for the CDR3 is TGTGCCAGCAGCATCCCGGGACAGGGACAAGAGACCCAGTACTTC. Using reference TRBV5-6 and TRBJ2-5 for the parts outside the CDR3, the full variable domain is DAGVTQSPTHLIKTRGQQVTLRCSPKSGHDTVSWYQQALGQGPQFIFQYYEEEERQRGNFPDRFSGHQFPNYSSELNVNALLLGDSALYLCASSIPGQGQETQYFGPGTRLLVL.